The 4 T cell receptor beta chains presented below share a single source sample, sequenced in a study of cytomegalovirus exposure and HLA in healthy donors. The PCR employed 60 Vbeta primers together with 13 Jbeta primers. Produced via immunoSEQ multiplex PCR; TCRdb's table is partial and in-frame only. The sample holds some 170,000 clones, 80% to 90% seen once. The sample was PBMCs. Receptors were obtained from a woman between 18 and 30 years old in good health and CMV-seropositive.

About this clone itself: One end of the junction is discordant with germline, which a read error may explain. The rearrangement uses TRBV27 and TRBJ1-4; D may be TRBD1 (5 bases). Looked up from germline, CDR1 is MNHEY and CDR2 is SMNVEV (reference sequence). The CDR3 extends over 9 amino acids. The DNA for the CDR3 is TGTGCCCGTCAAGAGGGACTCCTTTTT. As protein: CARQEGLLF.

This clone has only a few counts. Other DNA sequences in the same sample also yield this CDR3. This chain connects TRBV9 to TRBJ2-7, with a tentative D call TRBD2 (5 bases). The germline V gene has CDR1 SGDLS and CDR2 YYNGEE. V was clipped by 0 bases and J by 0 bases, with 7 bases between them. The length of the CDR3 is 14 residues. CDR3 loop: CASSVGGSSYEQYF. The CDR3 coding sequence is TGTGCCAGCAGCGTAGGAGGGAGCTCCTACGAGCAGTACTTC.

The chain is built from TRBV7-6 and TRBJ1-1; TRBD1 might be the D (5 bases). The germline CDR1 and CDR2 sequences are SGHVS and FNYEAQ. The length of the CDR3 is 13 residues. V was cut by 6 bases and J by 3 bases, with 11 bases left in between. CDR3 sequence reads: CASSSKGDTEAFF. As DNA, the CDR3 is TGTGCCAGCAGTTCCAAAGGGGACACTGAAGCTTTCTTT.

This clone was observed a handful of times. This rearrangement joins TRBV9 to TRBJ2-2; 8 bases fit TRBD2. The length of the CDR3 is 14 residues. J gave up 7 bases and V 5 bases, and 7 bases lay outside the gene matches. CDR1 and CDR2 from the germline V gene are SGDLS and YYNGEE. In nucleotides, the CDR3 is TGTGCCAGCAGTACTCGGGGGGGGAACGGGGAGCTGTTTTTT. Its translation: CASSTRGGNGELFF.